This T cell receptor beta chain was captured by sequencing in a study of early T cells in non-severe SARS-CoV-2 infection. About the study: Sequencing of unsorted whole blood was done on bulk RNA, leaving chains unpaired.

MiXCR, run by TCRdb on the 5' RACE reads, gives a single entry per CDR3 protein. Here the sample spans tens of thousands of distinct CDR3 sequences, roughly 15% being singletons. The sequence was collected from an adult who was a healthcare worker with PCR-confirmed SARS-CoV-2 infection or an uninfected control (not recorded which). The sequenced sample was whole blood, obtained at baseline.

This CDR3 reads CSALGLAIRDTQYF. As DNA, the CDR3 is TGCAGCGCCTTAGGGCTAGCCATCAGAGATACGCAGTATTTT. The V call is TRBV29-1, the J call TRBJ2-3; a possible D gene is TRBD2 (5 bases). The V gene lost 7 bases and the J gene lost 5 bases, with 19 bases spanning the gap. This CDR3 is built from 14 residues. The germline V gene has CDR1 SQVTM and CDR2 ANQGSEA.